Each of the 18 T cell receptor beta chains below was sequenced from the same sample in a study of control samples from healthy donors and cancer patients. Profiling relied on immunoSEQ multiplex PCR, and the TCRdb table lists in-frame clones only, not all of them. The table lists 150,000 to 200,000 clones, 85% to 90% of them singletons. The sample taken for sequencing was blood. The receptors were gathered from a woman under 40 in good health.

This chain uses TRBV10-3 with TRBJ1-1; 7 nucleotides agree with TRBD1. Germline V lookup: CDR1 ENHRY, CDR2 SYGVKD. The CDR3 has 15 amino acids. J lost 1 base, V lost 6 bases, and 8 bases had no gene match. This CDR3 reads CAISSRDRPNTEAFF. The CDR3 DNA sequence: TGTGCCATCAGCTCCCGGGACAGACCGAACACTGAAGCTTTCTTT.

The rearrangement joins TRBV28 to TRBJ2-2; TRBD2 is a possible D gene (6 bases). The length of the CDR3 is 15 residues. Trimming took 3 bases from V and 7 from J, leaving 15 bases between them. Looked up from germline, CDR1 is MDHEN and CDR2 is SYDVKM. The CDR3 bases are TGTGCCAGCAGTTTTCCCCCGGGGGTGGGCGGGGAGCTGTTTTTT. Amino acids: CASSFPPGVGGELFF. The entire variable domain, with the rest obtained from reference TRBV28 and TRBJ2-2, is as follows: DVKVTQSSRYLVKRTGEKVFLECVQDMDHENMFWYRQDPGLGLRLIYFSYDVKMKEKGDIPEGYSVSREKKERFSLILESASTNQTSMYLCASSFPPGVGGELFFGEGSRLTVL.

The genes are TRBV5-1 and TRBJ1-5, with TRBD1 identical over 9 bases. This CDR3 has 16 amino acids. Germline CDR1 and CDR2: SGHRS and YFSETQ. V shed 0 bases, J shed 3 bases, and the junction held 4 bases outside the gene matches. Here the CDR3 reads CASSLGGQGPNQPQHF. In DNA, the CDR3 is TGCGCCAGCAGCTTGGGCGGACAGGGGCCCAATCAGCCCCAGCATTTT.

The V and J genes are TRBV5-6 and TRBJ2-3; 10 nucleotides line up with TRBD2. The CDR3 spans 16 residues. Germline values: CDR1 SGHDT, CDR2 YYEEEE. V lost 5 bases and J lost 1; bases outside the gene matches: 7. CDR3 sequence: CASSYRLAGRTDTQYF. As DNA, the CDR3 is TGTGCCAGCAGTTACCGACTAGCGGGCCGCACAGATACGCAGTATTTT.

The J gene is TRBJ2-5, the V gene TRBV19; 9 positions match TRBD1. The V gene's germline CDR1 is LNHDA and CDR2 SQIVND (reference sequence). The CDR3 covers 15 residues. V lost 3 bases to trimming and J lost 1 base; unmatched junction nucleotides: 3. CDR3 nucleotides: TGTGCCAGTAGTATCCGGGACAGGGTCCAAGAGACCCAGTACTTC. This codes for CASSIRDRVQETQYF. Combining the CDR3 with reference TRBV19 and TRBJ2-5 gives the whole variable domain DGGITQSPKYLFRKEGQNVTLSCEQNLNHDAMYWYRQDPGQGLRLIYYSQIVNDFQKGDIAEGYSVSREKKESFPLTVTSAQKNPTAFYLCASSIRDRVQETQYFGPGTRLLVL.

This chain uses TRBV11-2 with TRBJ1-2, with TRBD1 identical over 7 bases. V lost 1 base, J lost 8 bases, and 10 bases stayed unmatched. Germline CDR1 and CDR2: SGHAT and FQNNGV. This CDR3 spans 15 amino acids. CDR3 amino acids: CASSLGPKTGDGYTF. The CDR3 DNA reads TGTGCCAGCAGCTTAGGTCCTAAAACAGGGGACGGCTACACCTTC. Filled out from reference TRBV11-2 and TRBJ1-2, the complete variable domain reads EAGVAQSPRYKIIEKRQSVAFWCNPISGHATLYWYQQILGQGPKLLIQFQNNGVVDDSQLPKDRFSAERLKGVDSTLKIQPAKLEDSAVYLCASSLGPKTGDGYTFGSGTRLTVV.

The chain couples TRBV9 to TRBJ2-5; 9 positions agree with TRBD1. Unmatched junction bases numbered 6, after V lost 4 bases and J lost 5 bases. Germline values: CDR1 SGDLS, CDR2 YYNGEE. CDR3 length equals 14 residues. CDR3 sequence: CASSNTGGAETQYF. CDR3 in DNA: TGTGCCAGCAGCAACACAGGGGGCGCGGAGACCCAGTACTTC. Together with reference TRBV9 and TRBJ2-5, the CDR3 gives the full variable domain: DSGVTQTPKHLITATGQRVTLRCSPRSGDLSVYWYQQSLDQGLQFLIQYYNGEERAKGNILERFSAQQFPDLHSELNLSSLELGDSALYFCASSNTGGAETQYFGPGTRLLVL.

The rearrangement joins TRBV5-1 to TRBJ1-4, with D maybe TRBD1 (6 bases). V lost 0 bases, J lost 4 bases, and 7 bases lay in between. Looked up from germline, CDR1 is SGHRS and CDR2 is YFSETQ. The CDR3 contains 14 residues. CDR3 nucleotide sequence: TGCGCCAGCAGCTTGGCAGGGGTTAATGAAAAACTGTTTTTT. Its protein is CASSLAGVNEKLFF.

The chain uses TRBV6-5 and TRBJ1-3; D remains unclear. V was shortened by 10 bases and J by 7 bases, with 17 bases between the two germline ends. The CDR3 consists of 13 residues. Germline CDR1 reads MNHEY; CDR2 reads SVGAGI. In DNA form, the CDR3 reads TGTGCCACCTCCTCCCGTCAACGGAACACCATATATTTT. This translates into CATSSRQRNTIYF.

CDR3 nucleotides: TGTGCCAGCAGCCCGGCTCGCGGGGACTACGAGCAGTACTTC. This codes for CASSPARGDYEQYF. This chain uses TRBV4-2 with TRBJ2-7; D perhaps matches TRBD2 (6 bases). The germline CDR1 and CDR2 sequences are LGHNA and YNFKEQ. The CDR3 sequence is 14 residues long. Trimming removed 4 bases at V and 3 bases at J, with 13 bases between.

V is TRBV19 and J is TRBJ1-5; a weak D match, TRBD1 (5 bases). V lost 3 bases, J lost 2 bases, and 11 bases lay in between. This CDR3 is built from 15 residues. CDR1 and CDR2 (germline): LNHDA, SQIVND (reference sequence). The CDR3 sequence: CASSMGGKGNQPQHF. Written as DNA, the CDR3 is TGTGCCAGTAGTATGGGGGGAAAGGGCAATCAGCCCCAGCATTTT. Supplemented by reference TRBV19 and TRBJ1-5, the full variable domain reads DGGITQSPKYLFRKEGQNVTLSCEQNLNHDAMYWYRQDPGQGLRLIYYSQIVNDFQKGDIAEGYSVSREKKESFPLTVTSAQKNPTAFYLCASSMGGKGNQPQHFGDGTRLSIL.

In the case of this clone: The junction differs from germline at one of its ends, possibly a read error. The CDR3 here is CASSRGFHSGNTIYF. CDR3 nucleotide sequence: TGTGCTAGCAGCCGGGGGTTTCACTCTGGAAACACCATATATTTT. This rearrangement joins TRBV7-7 to TRBJ1-3; a possible D gene is TRBD1 (5 bases). The CDR3 is made up of 15 amino acids. Per germline, CDR1 SSHAT and CDR2 FNYEAQ (reference sequence). Supplemented by reference TRBV7-7 and TRBJ1-3, the full variable domain reads GAGVSQSPRYKVTKRGQDVTLRCDPISSHATLYWYQQALGQGPEFLTYFNYEAQPDKSGLPSDRFSAERPEGSISTLTIQRTEQRDSAMYRCASSRGFHSGNTIYFGEGSWLTVV.

This rearrangement joins TRBV15 to TRBJ2-5; 8 bases fit TRBD1. The CDR3 contains 15 residues. V trimming: 0 bases; J trimming: 6 bases; junction bases outside the gene matches: 6. Looked up from germline, CDR1 is LNHNV and CDR2 is YYDKDF (reference sequence). The CDR3 nucleotides read TGTGCCACCAGCAGAGAGGACAGGGCGCTACAGACCCAGTACTTC. Translation gives CATSREDRALQTQYF. The full variable domain, completed using reference TRBV15 and TRBJ2-5, is DAMVIQNPRYQVTQFGKPVTLSCSQTLNHNVMYWYQQKSSQAPKLLFHYYDKDFNNEADTPDNFQSRRPNTSFCFLDIRSPGLGDTAMYLCATSREDRALQTQYFGPGTRLLVL.

This clone was detected once. The rearrangement uses TRBV6-1 and TRBJ1-5; D remains unclear. The ends were cut back, 2 bases at V and 13 bases at J, with 12 bases in the middle. The CDR3 contains 12 residues. The germline gives CDR1 MNHNS, CDR2 SASEGT. This chain's CDR3 is CASSETRTAQHF. The CDR3 DNA reads TGTGCCAGCAGTGAAACCCGGACGGCGCAGCATTTT.

This chain joins TRBV6-6 and TRBJ1-1, with no clear D. Trimming took off 5 bases at V and 3 bases at J, with 22 bases between the two ends. Germline V lookup: CDR1 MNHNY, CDR2 SVGAGI (reference sequence). The CDR3 covers 17 residues. CDR3 amino acids: CASSPSSPQRPHTEAFF. The CDR3, as DNA: TGTGCCAGCAGTCCATCTTCTCCGCAGCGACCCCACACTGAAGCTTTCTTT.

The chain combines TRBV4-1 with TRBJ2-7; D is possibly TRBD1 (6 bases). Between the trimmed V and J ends, which lost 3 bases and 7 bases, there was a span of 13 bases. Germline V gives CDR1 MGHRA, CDR2 YSYEKL. The CDR3 is 13 residues long. The CDR3 region has the DNA TGCGCCAGCAGCCAGCTACAGGGCGGGGAGCAGTACGTC. Translation gives CASSQLQGGEQYV.

This clone appeared once. V usage is TRBV19 and J usage is TRBJ1-2, with 10 nucleotides matching TRBD1. Germline lookup yields CDR1 LNHDA and CDR2 SQIVND (reference sequence). CDR3 length: 16 amino acids. The V and J ends lost 5 bases and 4 bases, in that order; junction bases with no gene match: 10. The CDR3 region has the DNA TGTGCCAGTAGTTCCCGGACAGGGGGACCTTCCTATGGCTACACCTTC. Protein product: CASSSRTGGPSYGYTF.

The chain recombines TRBV5-1 with TRBJ2-1; D uncertain. The CDR3 is 15 amino acids. Germline loops: CDR1 SGHRS, CDR2 YFSETQ. V was pared by 1 base and J by 2 bases, with 10 bases between. CDR3 sequence: CASSLWTDPYNEQFF. DNA for the CDR3: TGCGCCAGCAGCTTGTGGACGGATCCCTACAATGAGCAGTTCTTC.